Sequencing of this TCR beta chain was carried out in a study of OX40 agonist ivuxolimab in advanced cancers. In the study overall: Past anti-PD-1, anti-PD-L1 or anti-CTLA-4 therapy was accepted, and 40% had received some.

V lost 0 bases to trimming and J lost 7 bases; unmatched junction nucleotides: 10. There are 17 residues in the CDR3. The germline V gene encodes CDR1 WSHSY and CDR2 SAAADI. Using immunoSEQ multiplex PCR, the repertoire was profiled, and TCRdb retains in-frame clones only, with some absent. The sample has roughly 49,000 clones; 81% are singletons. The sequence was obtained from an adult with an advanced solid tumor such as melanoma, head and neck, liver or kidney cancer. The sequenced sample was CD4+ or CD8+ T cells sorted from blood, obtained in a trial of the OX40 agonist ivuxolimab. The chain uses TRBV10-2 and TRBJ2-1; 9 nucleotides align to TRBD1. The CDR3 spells CASSESANTGGGNEQFF. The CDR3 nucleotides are TGCGCCAGCAGTGAGTCCGCGAATACAGGGGGCGGGAATGAGCAGTTCTTC.